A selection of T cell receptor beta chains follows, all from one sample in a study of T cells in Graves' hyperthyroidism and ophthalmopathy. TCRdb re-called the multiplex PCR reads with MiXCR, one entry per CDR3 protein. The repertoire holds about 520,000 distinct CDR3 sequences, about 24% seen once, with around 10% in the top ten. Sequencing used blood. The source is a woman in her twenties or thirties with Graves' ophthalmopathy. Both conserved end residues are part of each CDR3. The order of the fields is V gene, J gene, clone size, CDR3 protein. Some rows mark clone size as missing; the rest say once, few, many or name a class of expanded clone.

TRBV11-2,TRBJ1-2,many,CASSFGFGYTF
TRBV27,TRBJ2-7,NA,CASRGGFSYEQYF
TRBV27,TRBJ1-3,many,CASRPRDRGNTIYF
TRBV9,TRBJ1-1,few,CASSRVVGEAFF
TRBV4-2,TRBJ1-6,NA,CASSQEGAGAVYNSPLHF
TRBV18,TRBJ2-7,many,CASSLKPGTTEQYF
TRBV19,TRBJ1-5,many,CASSPTRDRAIHSNQPQHF
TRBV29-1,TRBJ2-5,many,CSGGSGEETQYF
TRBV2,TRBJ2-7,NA,CASSYLAGGPHEQYF
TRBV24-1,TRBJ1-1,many,CATSDLRSASQEAFF
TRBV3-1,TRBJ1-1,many,CASSHGDRGGTEAFF
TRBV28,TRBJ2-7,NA,CASSLGDRPPYEQYF
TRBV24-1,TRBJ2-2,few,CATSEYRGTGELFF
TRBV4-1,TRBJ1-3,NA,CASSQVRVTGNTIYF
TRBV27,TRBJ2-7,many,CASSLKLRGNSYEQYF